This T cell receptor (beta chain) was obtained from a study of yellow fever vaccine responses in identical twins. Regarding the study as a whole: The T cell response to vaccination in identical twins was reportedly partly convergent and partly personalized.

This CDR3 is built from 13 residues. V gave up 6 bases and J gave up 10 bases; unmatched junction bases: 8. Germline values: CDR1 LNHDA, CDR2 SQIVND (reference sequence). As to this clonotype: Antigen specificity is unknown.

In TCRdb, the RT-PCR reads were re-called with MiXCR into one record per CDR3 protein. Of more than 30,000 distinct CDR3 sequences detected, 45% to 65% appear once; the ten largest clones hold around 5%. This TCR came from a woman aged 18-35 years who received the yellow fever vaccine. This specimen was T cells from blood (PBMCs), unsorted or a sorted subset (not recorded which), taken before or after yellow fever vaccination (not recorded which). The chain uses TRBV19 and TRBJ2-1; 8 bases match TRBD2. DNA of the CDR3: TGTGCCAGTAGCCGTGGCGGGGGGACGGAGCAGTTCTTC. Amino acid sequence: CASSRGGGTEQFF.